Each of the 10 T cell receptor beta chains below was sequenced from the same sample in a study of T cell changes during pregnancy in multiple sclerosis. Libraries were prepared by immunoSEQ multiplex PCR; TCRdb keeps only in-frame clonotypes and omits some of them. Seen here are 70,000 to 100,000 clones, about 94% observed once, and the top ten hold 1.2% to 1.5%. The sequences come from peripheral blood, collected in the third trimester of pregnancy. The receptors come from a female donor in good health, enrolled as a control in a pregnancy study.

This chain joins TRBV27 and TRBJ1-1; D remains ambiguous. Germline V CDR1 and CDR2: MNHEY, SMNVEV (reference sequence). This CDR3 is 14 amino acids long. V was cut by 6 bases and J by 3 bases, with 14 bases left in between. The CDR3 sequence is CASRWASVDTEAFF. The CDR3 coding sequence is TGTGCCAGCAGGTGGGCTAGCGTGGACACTGAAGCTTTCTTT.

The chain links TRBV21-1 to TRBJ1-5; the table assigns TRBD1, which was not confirmed against the DNA. TRBV21-1 is marked as a pseudogene. The CDR3 totals 14 residues. The CDR3 nucleotides read TGTGCCAGCAGACCCCCTCCGTCAGGCAGGGCCCAGCATTTT. This sequence encodes CASRPPPSGRAQHF.

This clone was observed once. The V call is TRBV5-1, the J call TRBJ2-2; D ambiguous. This CDR3 comprises 15 residues. Trimming left V 0 bases short and J 4 bases short, with 10 bases between. CDR1 and CDR2 from the germline V gene are SGHRS and YFSETQ. CDR3: CASSLVAGTTGELFF. In DNA, the CDR3 is TGCGCCAGCAGCTTGGTGGCAGGAACCACCGGGGAGCTGTTTTTT.

The rearrangement uses TRBV28 and TRBJ1-2; 7 bases are a match to TRBD1. With V trimmed by 8 bases and J by 0 bases, 6 bases remained unmatched. The CDR3 totals 14 residues. The germline V gene has CDR1 MDHEN and CDR2 SYDVKM. This chain's CDR3 is CASVYRGANYGYTF. CDR3 in DNA: TGTGCCAGCGTTTACAGGGGAGCTAACTATGGCTACACCTTC.

The chain uses TRBV2 and TRBJ2-7, with 9 bases identical to TRBD1. CDR1 and CDR2 from the germline V gene are SNHLY and FYNNEI. Trimming cost V 3 bases and J 4 bases; bases outside gene matches: 7. This CDR3 has 15 amino acids. CDR3: CASSDGGTGFYEQYF. For the CDR3, the DNA is TGTGCCAGCAGTGATGGAGGGACAGGGTTTTACGAGCAGTACTTC.

A note on this clone: The junction differs from germline at one of its ends, possibly a read error. Other DNA sequences in this sample translate to the same CDR3. This rearrangement joins TRBV4-1 to TRBJ1-5; D is perhaps TRBD1 (6 bases). The CDR3 is 14 residues long. The germline CDR1 and CDR2 sequences are MGHRA and YSYEKL. The CDR3 spells CASSQAQGFQPQHF. CDR3 DNA sequence: TGTGCCAGCAGCCAAGCACAGGGTTTCCAGCCCCAGCATTTT.

This chain uses TRBV19 with TRBJ2-5; tentative D call: TRBD1 (6 bases). The CDR3 loop spans 15 amino acids. Germline CDR1 LNHDA, CDR2 SQIVND (reference sequence). Trimming cost V 3 bases and J 0 bases, with 11 bases left between them. CDR3 sequence reads: CASSIGQKNQETQYF. CDR3 nucleotides: TGTGCCAGTAGTATCGGACAGAAGAACCAAGAGACCCAGTACTTC.

The chain links TRBV29-1 to TRBJ2-1; a weak D match, TRBD2 (6 bases). The CDR3 length is 11 residues. Trimming removed 6 bases from V and 8 bases from J, with 11 bases in between. CDR1 is SQVTM, CDR2 ANQGSEA, per germline. The CDR3 region is CSVATSYEQFF. CDR3 DNA sequence: TGCAGCGTAGCTACTAGCTATGAGCAGTTCTTC.

The chain is built from TRBV27 and TRBJ2-7; 8 bases fit TRBD1. The germline CDR1 and CDR2 sequences are MNHEY and SMNVEV (reference sequence). CDR3 length: 15 amino acids. The junction had 7 bases not matched to a gene; V was cut back by 6 bases and J by 0 bases. As DNA, the CDR3 is TGTGCCAGCAGCCTAGGGGACAGGCACTCCTACGAGCAGTACTTC. It encodes CASSLGDRHSYEQYF.

The chain links TRBV6-6 to TRBJ1-1; D gene ambiguous. CDR1 is MNHNY and CDR2 is SVGAGI in the germline V gene (reference sequence). The V and J ends lost 8 bases and 8 bases respectively, with 6 bases between them. The length of the CDR3 is 9 residues. The CDR3 region is CASSSEAFF. CDR3 bases: TGTGCCAGCTCATCCGAAGCTTTCTTT.